The rows below give T cell receptor beta chains drawn from one sample of a study of blood T cell repertoires in COVID-19. Here immunoSEQ multiplex PCR was the method, and the copy in TCRdb shows in-frame clones only, minus some. The sample shows roughly 180,000 clones, 86% of them seen only once. The sequenced sample consisted of peripheral blood. The receptors here all came from a woman aged 25 to 39 with active or convalescent COVID-19. Each CDR3 is given with its conserved first and last residue. A D gene is named only where the DNA matches it firmly. For some rows the clone size is stated as once, few or many, or as a class when expanded; others skip it.

v_gene	d_gene	j_gene	abundance	CDR3nt	CDR3aa
TRBV2	-	TRBJ1-5	-	TGTGCCAGCAGTGAGGTTGGGGGGGCCCCGAATCAGCCCCAGCATTTT	CASSEVGGAPNQPQHF
TRBV19	-	TRBJ2-7	-	TGTGCCAGTGGTGGCAGCGGACTGGCGTCCTACGAGCAGTACTTC	CASGGSGLASYEQYF
TRBV5-4	-	TRBJ2-2	-	TGTGCCAGCAGCTGGGGGCACTCGGGCACCGGGGAGCTGTTTTTT	CASSWGHSGTGELFF
TRBV19	-	TRBJ2-1	-	TGTGCCAGTAGCGGCGGATGGAATGAGCAGTTCTTC	CASSGGWNEQFF
TRBV7-2	-	TRBJ2-1	-	TGTGCCAGCAGCTTGACCGGAGGAAATGAGCAGTTCTTC	CASSLTGGNEQFF
TRBV19	-	TRBJ2-1	-	TGTGCCAGTAGTAGCGGAGTCCCCTACAATGAGCAGTTCTTC	CASSSGVPYNEQFF
TRBV6-1	TRBD1	TRBJ1-1	-	TGTGCCAGCAGTGAAACCAGGGGGACTGAAGCTTTCTTT	CASSETRGTEAFF
TRBV11-2	-	TRBJ1-1	-	TGTGCCAGCAGCTTCCTAGCCGGGGGGAACACTGAAGCTTTCTTT	CASSFLAGGNTEAFF
TRBV5-6	-	TRBJ1-1	once	TGTGCCAGCAGCTTACTCGGACAGAGCGACTCTAACACTGAAGCTTTCTTT	CASSLLGQSDSNTEAFF
TRBV5-1	TRBD1	TRBJ1-2	-	TGCGCCAGCAGCCTATCTGGGACAGGGGGCGGTAAGAACTATGGCTACACCTTC	CASSLSGTGGGKNYGYTF
TRBV19	-	TRBJ1-2	-	TGTGCCAGTAGCCAGGACGGGAATGGCTACACCTTC	CASSQDGNGYTF
TRBV5-1	-	TRBJ2-3	-	TGCGCCAGCAGCTTGGAAGGGGTCAGCACAGATCGGCAGTATTTT	CASSLEGVSTDRQYF
TRBV10-1	-	TRBJ1-5	-	TGCGCCACTCCGATGGGGCAGGGTAGGGGCAATCAGCCCCAGCATTTT	CATPMGQGRGNQPQHF
TRBV19	-	TRBJ2-7	-	TGTGCCAGTAGTCCTCAGACAGTCTCCTACGAGCAGTACTTC	CASSPQTVSYEQYF
TRBV20-1	-	TRBJ1-5	many	TGCAGTGCTAGTGAGGGTAGCCAGCCCCAGCATTTT	CSASEGSQPQHF
TRBV13	-	TRBJ1-2	-	TGTGCCAGCAGCCCGCGGGGTGAGGGTGGCTACACCTTC	CASSPRGEGGYTF
TRBV18	-	TRBJ1-4	-	TGTGCCAGCTCACCAGTGGCAGCAACTAATGAAAAACTGTTTTTT	CASSPVAATNEKLFF
TRBV29-1	TRBD2	TRBJ2-7	-	TGCAGCGTTGAAATTAATAATTGGGAGGGAGCGCGGTACTTC	CSVEINNWEGARYF
TRBV7-2	-	TRBJ2-7	-	TGTGCCAGCAGCTTAGCGGGGACAAACTCCTACGAGCAGTACTTC	CASSLAGTNSYEQYF
TRBV4-2	-	TRBJ1-1	-	TGTGCCAGCAGCCAAGCTCAGGGAATTGGTATGAACACTGAAGCTTTCTTT	CASSQAQGIGMNTEAFF
TRBV11-2	-	TRBJ2-3	-	TGTGCCAGCAGAGCCGGGACTCGATCCCCCGATACGCAGTATTTT	CASRAGTRSPDTQYF
TRBV9	TRBD2	TRBJ2-7	once	TGTGCCAGCAGCGTAGACGATTCGGGGGGGACCTACGAGCAGTACTTC	CASSVDDSGGTYEQYF
TRBV6-5	-	TRBJ1-6	-	TGTGCCATCCGGACAGTGATAAATTCACCCCTCCACTTT	CAIRTVINSPLHF
TRBV11-2	TRBD2	TRBJ2-7	-	TGTGCCAGCAGCACAACTAGCGTATCCTACGAGCAGTACTTC	CASSTTSVSYEQYF
TRBV30	TRBD1	TRBJ2-7	-	TGTGCCTGGAGCCCCGAACAGGGGCCCTACTACGAGCAGTACTTC	CAWSPEQGPYYEQYF
TRBV6-5	-	TRBJ2-2	-	TGTGCCAGCACCTACAGGGTTACCGGGGAGCTGTTTTTT	CASTYRVTGELFF
TRBV11-2	TRBD1	TRBJ1-5	-	TGTGCCAGCAGCTTAACGACAGGGAGGCAGCCCCAGCATTTT	CASSLTTGRQPQHF
TRBV19	TRBD1	TRBJ2-7	-	TGTGCCAGTAGTATACCAGGGGGCCCCTACGAGCAGTACTTC	CASSIPGGPYEQYF
TRBV6-5	TRBD1	TRBJ1-1	-	TGTGCCGGCAGGGGAAAGCCGGGACAGGGCACTGAAGCTTTCTTT	CAGRGKPGQGTEAFF
TRBV4-1	-	TRBJ1-3	-	TGCGCCAGCAGCCAAGGGGGACTGAACCCTGGAAACACCATATATTTT	CASSQGGLNPGNTIYF
TRBV18	-	TRBJ1-2	-	TGTGCCAGCTTTGAAGACAGCTACTATGGCTACACCTTC	CASFEDSYYGYTF
TRBV5-1	-	TRBJ2-3	-	TGCGCCAGCAGCCAGGGATCCCGCACAGATACGCAGTATTTT	CASSQGSRTDTQYF
TRBV7-6	-	TRBJ1-4	-	TGTGCCAGCAGCTTGACCTCCAGGGTCGGGTCTGAAAAACTGTTTTTT	CASSLTSRVGSEKLFF
TRBV25-1	TRBD2	TRBJ2-7	-	TGTGCCAGCAGTGAGACTAGCGGGAGCTACGAGCAGTACTTC	CASSETSGSYEQYF
TRBV28	TRBD2	TRBJ2-3	-	TGTGCCAGCAGTTCCCTAGCGGGAAGATCTAGCACAGATACGCAGTATTTT	CASSSLAGRSSTDTQYF
TRBV2	-	TRBJ1-6	-	TGTGCCAGCAGTGAGGGGCTCGCGAGCTCCTATAATTCACCCCTCCACTTT	CASSEGLASSYNSPLHF
TRBV7-2	TRBD1	TRBJ2-7	-	TGTGCTAGCAGCCTACAGGGGTCCTCCTACGAGCAGTACTTC	CASSLQGSSYEQYF
TRBV3-1/TRBV3-2	TRBD1	TRBJ1-1	-	TGTGCCAGCAGACTCCCCACAGGGGGCAAAGCTTTCTTT	CASRLPTGGKAFF
TRBV2	TRBD1	TRBJ1-4	-	TGTGCCAGCAGAACCCCGGACAGGGTGGGAGAACTGTTTTTT	CASRTPDRVGELFF
TRBV19	-	TRBJ2-3	-	TGTGCCAGTACCCCACTGATCTCGGGCACAGATACGCAGTATTTT	CASTPLISGTDTQYF
TRBV28	-	TRBJ1-1	-	TGTGCCAGCAGTTTACGCAAAGAGGTGAGCACTGAAGCTTTCTTT	CASSLRKEVSTEAFF
TRBV27	TRBD2	TRBJ2-3	-	TGTGCCAGCGGGAGGGACGCCGCAGATACGCAGTATTTT	CASGRDAADTQYF